Below, one T cell receptor (beta chain) is given with its context. This entry is derived from a study of T cells in Graves' hyperthyroidism and ophthalmopathy. Study-level background: The blood sample was taken at first diagnosis, before treatment began.

Trimming removed 5 bases from V and 8 bases from J, with 14 bases in between. The CDR3 covers 13 residues. The study excluded patients with uncontrolled infection, other autoimmune disease, pregnancy or lactation. The PBMCs studied were ones that came from around 10 ml fresh peripheral blood. Amplification of TCR beta CDR3 regions used RNA as the template. The HTBI set primed first-round TCR CDR3 RT-PCR. TCRdb re-called the multiplex PCR reads with MiXCR, one entry per CDR3 protein. The data show 500,000 to 550,000 distinct CDR3 sequences, roughly 20% seen once. The sequence was collected from a man younger than 30 with Graves' hyperthyroidism. The sequenced material came from blood. The rearrangement joins TRBV12-3 or TRBV12-4 to TRBJ2-3; perhaps TRBD1 as D (6 bases). The DNA of the CDR3 is TGTGCCAGCAGTCTGACAGGCTGGATTACGCAGTATTTT. Translation gives CASSLTGWITQYF.